These T cell receptor beta chains were read from a single sample in a study of T-cell memory formation after mild COVID-19. TCRdb fed the 5' RACE reads into MiXCR, producing one record per CDR3 protein. Among a few hundred thousand distinct CDR3 sequences listed, approximately 16% were seen once. The sample taken for sequencing was PBMCs or a T cell subset sorted from them (not recorded which). These receptors originate from a man between 18 and 35 years old who had mild COVID-19 (a few samples of this study predate the infection). Cell type and time point are not known. Each CDR3 is given without its conserved first and last residue. A D gene is named only where the DNA matches it firmly.

10	TRBV29-1	TRBJ2-7	.	SVSGSGTEQY
11	TRBV20-1	TRBJ1-1	TRBD1	SARPRQGGRAF
11	TRBV10-2	TRBJ1-2	.	ASNSGPSYGYT
13	TRBV5-5	TRBJ2-7	TRBD1	ASSSNRQGSYEQY
13	TRBV28	TRBJ2-2	.	ASSSWRLESGELF
10	TRBV5-1	TRBJ2-5	.	ASRAGRETQY
13	TRBV12-3/TRBV12-4	TRBJ2-7	TRBD2	ASSIAGGASYEQY
14	TRBV6-5	TRBJ1-4	.	ASSMPGTAANEKLF
11	TRBV4-3	TRBJ1-1	.	ASSQGEGWTAF
11	TRBV7-3	TRBJ2-3	.	ASSLLGADTQY
10	TRBV28	TRBJ1-1	.	ASISGVTEAF
13	TRBV6-1	TRBJ1-1	.	ASKGWGALNTEAF
10	TRBV12-3/TRBV12-4	TRBJ2-7	.	ASASLSYEQY
13	TRBV24-1	TRBJ2-1	TRBD2	ATSPTSGGLWEQF
13	TRBV15	TRBJ2-5	.	ATSNAGRLQETQY
14	TRBV27	TRBJ2-5	.	ASSLTISAGRETQY
9	TRBV7-9	TRBJ2-1	.	ASSFLREQF
15	TRBV5-1	TRBJ2-5	TRBD1	ASSLAWQGVLSETQY
15	TRBV4-1	TRBJ2-1	.	ASSQGTGRGDYNEQF